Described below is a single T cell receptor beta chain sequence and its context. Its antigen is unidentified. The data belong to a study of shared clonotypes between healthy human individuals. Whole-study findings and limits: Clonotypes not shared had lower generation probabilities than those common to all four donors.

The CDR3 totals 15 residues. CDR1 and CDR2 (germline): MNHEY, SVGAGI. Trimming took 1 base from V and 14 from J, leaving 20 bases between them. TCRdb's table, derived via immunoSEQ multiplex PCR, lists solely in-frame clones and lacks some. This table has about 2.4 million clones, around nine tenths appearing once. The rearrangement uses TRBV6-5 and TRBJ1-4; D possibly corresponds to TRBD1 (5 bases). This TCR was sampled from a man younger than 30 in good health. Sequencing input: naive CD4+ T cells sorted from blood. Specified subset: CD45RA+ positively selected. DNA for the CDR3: TGTGCCAGCAGTTACTTTGGAGGGGCCTCCGAGAAGCTGTTTTTT. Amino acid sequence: CASSYFGGASEKLFF.